What follows are 17 T cell receptor beta chains derived from one specimen sequenced in a study of Ad26.COV2.S vaccination and SARS-CoV-2 variants. Treatment specified: around 19 received Ad26.COV2.S at low or high dose, single or two shots; about 5 received placebo; per-sample allocation not given. Sample collection was performed on day 63 after the first vaccine or placebo injection. The data were produced by immunoSEQ multiplex PCR, yet TCRdb's version contains in-frame clones alone and is incomplete. The data contain over 450,000 clones, roughly nine tenths of them singletons. The sequencing here drew on peripheral blood, taken in a trial of Ad26.COV2.S vaccine versus placebo. These receptors all stem from a person aged 18 to 59 who received the Ad26.COV2.S COVID-19 vaccine or a placebo.

The V and J genes are TRBV5-4 and TRBJ2-5; TRBD2 agrees at 10 bases. With 2 bases clipped from V and 2 bases from J, the junction kept 3 bases outside the gene matches. Germline values: CDR1 SGHNT, CDR2 YYREEE (reference sequence). CDR3 length: 15 residues. CDR3 protein: CASSFRLAGQETQYF. CDR3 in DNA: TGTGCCAGCAGCTTCAGACTAGCGGGTCAAGAGACCCAGTACTTC.

On this clone itself: At one of its ends the junction is not consistent with the germline gene, which may arise from a read error. The chain joins TRBV7-7 to TRBJ2-3, with 10 bases fitting TRBD1. The CDR3 totals 14 residues. Germline V gives CDR1 SSHAT, CDR2 FNYEAQ (reference sequence). CDR3 in DNA: TGTGCTAGCAGCCCCGGGACAGGGGCAGATACGCAGTATTTT. It encodes CASSPGTGADTQYF.

The chain recombines TRBV19 with TRBJ1-1, with no clear D. Trimming shortened V by 2 bases and J by 0 bases, and 7 bases separated the two germline ends. The CDR3 is 14 residues long. Looked up from germline, CDR1 is LNHDA and CDR2 is SQIVND (reference sequence). The CDR3 here is CASSITAMNTEAFF. The CDR3 region has the DNA TGTGCCAGTAGTATAACGGCTATGAACACTGAAGCTTTCTTT. The whole variable domain, remainder taken from reference TRBV19 and TRBJ1-1, is DGGITQSPKYLFRKEGQNVTLSCEQNLNHDAMYWYRQDPGQGLRLIYYSQIVNDFQKGDIAEGYSVSREKKESFPLTVTSAQKNPTAFYLCASSITAMNTEAFFGQGTRLTVV.

The chain carries TRBV19 and TRBJ1-5, with a possible D match to TRBD1 (5 bases). Trimming stripped 2 bases from V and 5 bases from J, with 16 bases between. In germline, CDR1 is LNHDA, CDR2 SQIVND (reference sequence). This CDR3 comprises 16 residues. The CDR3 DNA is TGTGCCAGTAGTATATATTCAATTCGGGGGGATCAGCCCCAGCATTTT. Translation gives CASSIYSIRGDQPQHF.

V and J are TRBV6-5 and TRBJ2-7; the D gene is possibly TRBD1 (6 bases). CDR1 and CDR2 from the germline V gene are MNHEY and SVGAGI. The CDR3 contains 13 residues. V lost 6 bases and J lost 3, with 12 bases in between. DNA for the CDR3: TGTGCCAGCAGGTCCGGACAGATCTACGAGCAGTACTTC. Protein sequence: CASRSGQIYEQYF.

The chain carries TRBV11-3 and TRBJ2-1, with TRBD2 identical over 13 bases. This CDR3 has 13 amino acids. V was pared by 8 bases and J by 9 bases, with 4 bases of the junction left unmatched. CDR1 and CDR2 from the germline V gene are SGHNT and YENEEA. Here the CDR3 DNA reads TGTGCCAGCGGATGGACTAGCGGGAGTGAGCAGTTCTTC. This gives the protein CASGWTSGSEQFF.

CDR3 nucleotides: TGTGCCAGTAGTATAGCCAAGACTAGCGGGGGGGTCACAGATACGCAGTATTTT. Translated, it gives CASSIAKTSGGVTDTQYF. The genes are TRBV19 and TRBJ2-3, with 14 bases fitting TRBD2. After removal of 1 base from V and 2 bases from J, the junction contained 5 bases not matched to a gene. This CDR3 is 18 amino acids long. The germline gives CDR1 LNHDA, CDR2 SQIVND (reference sequence).

CDR3 DNA: TGTGCCAGCAGCCGGAGCGCGCACTACGAGCAGTACTTC. Encoded protein: CASSRSAHYEQYF. J is TRBJ2-7 and V is TRBV14; the D is unclear. The CDR3 loop spans 13 amino acids. Germline V lookup: CDR1 SGHDN, CDR2 FVKESK. Trimming cost V 4 bases and J 3 bases, with 10 bases left between them.

The rearrangement links TRBV27 to TRBJ2-7; D is uncertain. The CDR3 spans 13 residues. Looked up from germline, CDR1 is MNHEY and CDR2 is SMNVEV (reference sequence). Trimming removed 3 bases at V and 2 bases at J, with 8 bases between. The chain's CDR3 is CASSLGSAYEQYF. CDR3 nucleotide sequence: TGTGCCAGCAGTTTGGGCAGTGCCTACGAGCAGTACTTC.

J is TRBJ1-1 and V is TRBV7-9; TRBD1 matches 8 bases. Germline lookup yields CDR1 SEHNR and CDR2 FQNEAQ (reference sequence). Losses at the gene ends were 5 bases for V and 4 bases for J; bases not matched to a gene: 6. This CDR3 comprises 14 residues. The CDR3 coding sequence is TGTGCCAGCAGCGGGCAGGGGGCCACCACTGAAGCTTTCTTT. Protein sequence: CASSGQGATTEAFF.

The V gene is TRBV27, the J gene TRBJ2-1; D might be TRBD2 (5 bases). The CDR3 runs 15 residues. Trimming shortened V by 5 bases and J by 1 base, and 12 bases separated the two germline ends. Germline V lookup: CDR1 MNHEY, CDR2 SMNVEV (reference sequence). CDR3 DNA sequence: TGTGCCAGCAGTCGAAATCGGGATTCCTACAATGAGCAGTTCTTC. It yields the protein CASSRNRDSYNEQFF.

The chain joins TRBV28 to TRBJ2-2; 8 bases map to TRBD2. J was trimmed by 9 bases and V by 2 bases; bases with no gene match: 17. CDR1 and CDR2 from the germline V gene are MDHEN and SYDVKM. The CDR3 consists of 18 residues. CDR3 sequence reads: CASSLSTSGMGLMRELFF. The CDR3 bases are TGTGCCAGCAGTTTAAGCACTAGCGGTATGGGTCTGATGCGGGAGCTGTTTTTT.

This CDR3 is CASSQGRFLSGNTIYF. DNA for the CDR3: TGCGCCAGCAGCCAAGGGAGGTTCCTCTCTGGAAACACCATATATTTT. The chain has TRBV4-3 and TRBJ1-3; D is ambiguous. Germline-derived CDR1 and CDR2 are LGHNA and YSLEER. This CDR3 is 16 amino acids long. V dropped 1 base and J dropped 0 bases, with 10 bases sitting between them.

The chain employs TRBV6-5 and TRBJ2-3; D is ambiguous. The CDR3 runs to 13 residues. Germline lookup yields CDR1 MNHEY and CDR2 SVGAGI. V was pared by 6 bases and J by 1 base, with 8 bases between. Here the CDR3 DNA reads TGTGCCAGCAGCTTAAGGGGCACAGATACGCAGTATTTT. Translated: CASSLRGTDTQYF.

The V call is TRBV7-6, the J call TRBJ2-3; D perhaps matches TRBD1 (5 bases). Germline V CDR1 and CDR2: SGHVS, FNYEAQ. The V end lost 0 bases, the J end lost 0 bases, and 10 bases lay between the germline ends. The CDR3 has 16 amino acids. In DNA form, the CDR3 reads TGTGCCAGCAGCTTAGCAGGGGCTGGGAGCACAGATACGCAGTATTTT. This translates into CASSLAGAGSTDTQYF.

This clone was detected once. In DNA, the CDR3 is TGTGCCAGCAGTGATCGACCGATAGGAGGGGGCTACACCTTC. Protein product: CASSDRPIGGGYTF. The chain uses TRBV2 and TRBJ1-2; D remains unclear. This CDR3 is built from 14 residues. CDR1 and CDR2 from the germline V gene are SNHLY and FYNNEI. Trimming pared 3 bases from V and 8 bases from J, leaving 16 bases between.

V and J are TRBV27 and TRBJ2-4, with D tentatively TRBD1 (6 bases). V was cut by 8 bases and J by 8 bases, with 13 bases left in between. Germline CDR1 MNHEY, CDR2 SMNVEV (reference sequence). CDR3 length equals 12 residues. The CDR3: CASVAPGDIQYF. The DNA for the CDR3 is TGTGCCAGCGTGGCCCCAGGGGACATTCAGTACTTC.